The 22 T cell receptor beta chains in this list originate from one sample, sequenced in a study of tumor and adjacent non-tumor tissue in lung cancer (dated by TCRdb to between 2017 and 2018). Library construction relied on multiplex PCR. The sample was run on an Illumina HiSeq 2500. TCRbeta libraries were constructed through three rounds of nested PCR with primers (Table S4) according to protocols modified from ARM-PCR. The public reads were run again by TCRdb, first through fastp at Q25 and then through MiXCR, and only productive beta chains were kept. Each entry merges the rows of one CDR3 protein and shows their most common DNA and genes. The sample contains some 100,000 distinct CDR3 sequences, about 61% of them found a single time. The ten largest clonotypes hold roughly 19% of the sample. Bulk unsorted tissue served as the source for RNA extraction, and RNA quality was assessed using a NanoDrop ND-1000 and an Agilent 2100. Normal lung samples were distant non-tumor tissue taken more than 3 cm from the tumor edge.

Sequencing input: distant non-tumor lung tissue. Receptor source: a man in his 60s with non-small cell lung cancer.

In regard to this clonotype: A much bigger clone sits one base away, suggesting this may be a read error. V usage is TRBV20-1 and J usage is TRBJ1-1, with D possibly matching TRBD1 (5 bases). Germline CDR1 is DFQATT and CDR2 is SNEGSKA (reference sequence). This CDR3 has 13 residues. V shed 4 bases and J shed 2 bases, with 11 bases lying between them. CDR3 nucleotides: TGCAGTGCTATACAGGAGGTTAACACTGAAGCTTTCTTT. Protein: CSAIQEVNTEAFF.

This clonotype has a single count. A much larger clone lies one base from this, so it may be a read error. The rearrangement joins TRBV20-1 to TRBJ1-2; no firm D call. V was cut by 8 bases and J by 1 base, with 11 bases left in between. The CDR3 has 12 amino acids. The germline CDR1 and CDR2 sequences are DFQATT and SNEGSKA (reference sequence). CDR3 DNA sequence: TGCAGTTCCACCCCAAATAACTATGGCTACACCTTC. It is translated as CSSTPNNYGYTF.

On this clonotype: Being one base from a much bigger clone, this may be a read error. The V gene is TRBV7-9, the J gene TRBJ2-6; D is unresolved. The CDR3 sequence is 17 residues long. The germline gives CDR1 SEHNR, CDR2 FQNEAQ (reference sequence). CDR3 sequence: CANSLALGLAGANVLTF. The DNA for the CDR3 is TGTGCCAACAGCTTAGCCCTAGGTTTGGCTGGGGCCAACGTCCTGACTTTC. Full variable domain (remainder filled in from reference TRBV7-9 and TRBJ2-6): DTGVSQNPRHKITKRGQNVTFRCDPISEHNRLYWYRQTLGQGPEFLTYFQNEAQLEKSRLLSDRFSAERPKGSFSTLEIQRTEQGDSAMYLCANSLALGLAGANVLTFGAGSRLTVL.

Ten or more counts support this clonotype. J is TRBJ1-2 and V is TRBV5-1; D call uncertain. CDR1 is SGHRS, CDR2 YFSETQ, per germline. Trimming removed 0 bases at V and 2 bases at J, with 11 bases between. The CDR3 has 15 amino acids. The CDR3 loop reads CASSLDLTTNYGYTF. The CDR3 bases are TGCGCCAGCAGCTTGGACTTGACAACAAACTATGGCTACACCTTC.

For this clonotype: The conserved closing phenylalanine or tryptophan is absent in this CDR3, likely reflecting a read error. The rearrangement uses TRBV29-1 and TRBJ2-3; 7 bases line up with TRBD2. This CDR3 is 14 amino acids long. CDR1 and CDR2 from the germline V gene are SQVTM and ANQGSEA. The trim removed 5 bases at V and 3 bases at J, leaving 8 bases unmatched. CDR3 in amino acids: CSVRAGRITDTQYL. The CDR3 DNA reads as TGCAGCGTTAGAGCGGGGCGTATAACAGATACGCAGTATCTT.

The chain employs TRBV7-9 and TRBJ2-1; 9 nucleotides agree with TRBD1. The CDR3 has 15 amino acids. The germline V gene has CDR1 SEHNR and CDR2 FQNEAQ (reference sequence). With 5 bases clipped from V and 1 base from J, the junction kept 3 bases outside the gene matches. CDR3 DNA sequence: TGTGCCAGCAGCAAACAGGGGGCGTCCTACAATGAGCAGTTCTTC. Amino acids: CASSKQGASYNEQFF.

This clonotype showed up just a few times. The CDR3 does not end in the conserved phenylalanine or tryptophan, so this is likely a read error. The V gene is TRBV5-6, the J gene TRBJ2-1; D remains unclear. This CDR3 comprises 12 residues. Germline-derived CDR1 and CDR2 are SGHDT and YYEEEE. Trimming took off 0 bases at V and 4 bases at J, with 2 bases between the two ends. Here the CDR3 DNA reads TGTGCCAGCAGCTTGGCTTACAATGAGCAGTTCCTC. Protein sequence: CASSLAYNEQFL.

This clonotype was detected a few times. Being one base from a much bigger clone, this may be a read error. The chain employs TRBV12-3 or TRBV12-4 and TRBJ2-2; TRBD2 might be the D (7 bases). The CDR3 extends over 19 amino acids. Trimming cost V 0 bases and J 5 bases, with 22 bases left between them. CDR3 sequence: CASSLAPPPGRGITGELFF. CDR3 bases: TGTGCCAGCAGTTTAGCCCCCCCCCCAGGGAGGGGGATAACCGGGGAGCTGTTTTTT.

In its sample, this clonotype is medium-sized. The J gene is TRBJ2-3, the V gene TRBV6-1; D uncertain. Trimming removed 7 bases from V and 4 bases from J, with 12 bases in between. Germline V gene lookup returns CDR1 MNHNS and CDR2 SASEGT. The CDR3 is 13 amino acids. The CDR3 reads CASKARSADTQYF. CDR3 nucleotide sequence: TGTGCCAGCAAGGCCCGGTCGGCAGATACGCAGTATTTT.

This clonotype was observed at least ten times. The V and J genes are TRBV4-1 and TRBJ1-1, with TRBD1 matching 7 bases. The CDR3 is made up of 15 amino acids. The germline gives CDR1 MGHRA, CDR2 YSYEKL. Germline trimming cut 4 bases from V and 6 bases from J; bases unmatched to any gene: 11. CDR3 region: CASSPGKTGSPEAFF. CDR3 sequence (DNA): TGCGCCAGCAGCCCTGGGAAGACAGGGTCGCCTGAAGCTTTCTTT.

The chain is built from TRBV29-1 and TRBJ2-7; D is undetermined. Germline CDR1 is SQVTM and CDR2 is ANQGSEA. The V end was cut by 7 bases, the J end by 10 bases, with 17 bases between. The CDR3 extends over 11 amino acids. The DNA of the CDR3 is TGCAGCGGTGTAGTGCTCCGCGAACAGTACTTC. Translation: CSGVVLREQYF.

This clonotype was seen only a few times. This may come from a read error, since a much larger clone is one base off. The chain is built from TRBV7-9 and TRBJ2-1; D possibly corresponds to TRBD2 (5 bases). The germline V gene encodes CDR1 SEHNR and CDR2 FQNEAQ (reference sequence). The CDR3 spans 14 residues. The V end lost 2 bases, the J end lost 6 bases, and 11 bases lay between the germline ends. CDR3 in amino acids: CASSLKASSNEQFF. The DNA for the CDR3 is TGTGCCAGCAGCTTAAAAGCTAGCTCCAATGAGCAGTTCTTC.

This clonotype was detected only a few times. This rearrangement joins TRBV10-1 to TRBJ1-2; D gene unclear. Germline V gene data show CDR1 as WNHNN and CDR2 as SYGVQD (reference sequence). Trimming removed 0 bases from V and 4 bases from J, with 6 bases in between. The length of the CDR3 is 13 residues. DNA of the CDR3: TGCGCCAGCAGTGAGTCCAGAACCTATGGCTACACCTTC. Translating it yields CASSESRTYGYTF.

This clonotype was observed a handful of times. A clone one base away is much larger, so this may be a read error. The J gene is TRBJ2-5, the V gene TRBV6-5; D uncertain. CDR3 length: 13 residues. Germline V gives CDR1 MNHEY, CDR2 SVGAGI. This CDR3 reads CVSTPAVRETQYF. The CDR3 nucleotides are TGTGTCAGCACCCCGGCGGTTCGGGAGACCCAGTACTTC.

This clonotype came up many times. The chain carries TRBV6-1 and TRBJ1-5; D uncertain. The germline V gene has CDR1 MNHNS and CDR2 SASEGT. The CDR3 has 14 residues. The V end lost 0 bases, the J end lost 5 bases, and 8 bases lay between the germline ends. The CDR3 bases are TGTGCCAGCAGTGAAGCAGGGTACTATCAGCCCCAGCATTTT. It specifies CASSEAGYYQPQHF.

The chain joins TRBV20-1 to TRBJ2-7; the D is unclear. The CDR3 totals 13 residues. CDR1 is DFQATT and CDR2 is SNEGSKA in the germline V gene (reference sequence). V lost 5 bases and J lost 0, with 11 bases in between. CDR3 coding DNA: TGCAGTGCTGTAACAGCCAGCTCCTACGAGCAGTACTTC. Translated: CSAVTASSYEQYF.

The chain combines TRBV20-1 with TRBJ1-5; possible D gene TRBD1, 5 bases. Trimming pared 1 base from V and 4 bases from J, leaving 14 bases between. Germline lookup yields CDR1 DFQATT and CDR2 SNEGSKA (reference sequence). This CDR3 comprises 15 residues. Here the CDR3 reads CSARGAGRLNQPQHF. As DNA, the CDR3 is TGCAGTGCTAGAGGCGCGGGGCGACTTAATCAGCCCCAGCATTTT.

A word on this clonotype: The conserved final phenylalanine or tryptophan is absent from the CDR3, which likely points to a read error. The chain links TRBV6-2 or TRBV6-3 to TRBJ2-1; D assignment may be TRBD1 or TRBD2 (5 bases each). Per germline, CDR1 MNHEY and CDR2 SVGEGT. The germline V and J ends were trimmed by 5 bases and 8 bases, with 7 bases remaining between them. This CDR3 has 11 residues. The CDR3 DNA is TGTGCCAGCAGTCGGGGCCATGAGCAGTTCCTC. Its translation is CASSRGHEQFL.

The sample holds a few counts of this clonotype. V gene TRBV6-1 combines with J gene TRBJ1-2; 7 positions match TRBD1. CDR3 length: 13 residues. The trim removed 6 bases at V and 11 bases at J, leaving 12 bases unmatched. Per germline, CDR1 MNHNS and CDR2 SASEGT. CDR3 protein: CASREGQRYSYTF. In DNA form, the CDR3 reads TGTGCCAGCAGAGAGGGACAGCGCTATAGTTACACCTTC.

Regarding this clonotype: As the CDR3 is not closed by the conserved phenylalanine or tryptophan, this likely results from a read error. The CDR3 is CASSQRSGQEETQYY. CDR3 coding DNA: TGTGCCAGCAGCCAAAGGTCAGGGCAAGAAGAGACCCAGTACTAT. The rearrangement joins TRBV11-3 to TRBJ2-5, with a possible D match to TRBD1 (5 bases). The CDR3 covers 15 residues. Trimming took off 5 bases at V and 3 bases at J, with 16 bases between the two ends. Germline loops: CDR1 SGHNT, CDR2 YENEEA.

Note on this clonotype: An end of the junction does not agree with germline; a read error may underlie this. J is TRBJ2-6 and V is TRBV6-1; D unresolved. The CDR3 has 17 residues. Germline V gives CDR1 MNHNS, CDR2 SASEGT. The chain's CDR3 is CASSARSFGSGPNVLTF. The CDR3 DNA reads TGTGCCAGCAGTGCTAGGAGTTTCGGCTCTGGGCCCAACGTCCTGACTTTC.

This clonotype has a count of ten or more. The chain joins TRBV7-9 to TRBJ1-6, with 8 bases identical to TRBD1. The ends lost 9 bases at V and 10 bases at J; junction bases unmatched: 11. This CDR3 is built from 14 residues. Germline assignment: CDR1 SEHNR and CDR2 FQNEAQ (reference sequence). The DNA of the CDR3 is TGTGCCAGTTCACCGACAGGGGACGGGTCACCCCTCCACTTT. Protein sequence: CASSPTGDGSPLHF.